This section outlines one TCR beta chain sequence together with its context. What it binds is unknown. Treatment was busulfan-fludarabine conditioning, a marrow graft, and cyclophosphamide on days +3 and +4. This entry belongs to a study of T cells after posttransplantation cyclophosphamide. Study results and caveats: Later post-transplant blood repertoires were often dominated by donor CD8+ memory clones. TRB overlap between skin or GI tissue T cells and blood was limited. TRB clonality was highly associated with recipient CMV seropositivity and reactivation.

J gave up 3 bases and V 1 base, and 3 bases lay outside the gene matches. The germline CDR1 and CDR2 sequences are LGHNA and YNFKEQ. The CDR3 is 15 amino acids. The protocol was immunoSEQ multiplex PCR, while the TCRdb copy is restricted to in-frame clones and leaves out a portion. The repertoire includes about 6,900 clones, approximately 80% of them detected once, and 25% to 30% sits in the top ten. The TCR was taken from a female patient aged 50 to 60 who received an allogeneic stem cell transplant from a related donor, was CMV-positive, and had no GVHD. Some T cells may possibly be graft donor cells. The chain combines TRBV4-2 with TRBJ2-7; 10 nucleotides line up with TRBD2. Source: CD8+ T cells sorted from PBMCs, taken 1404 days after allogeneic stem cell transplant with posttransplant cyclophosphamide. The CDR3 here is CASSQGAGGIYEQYF. CDR3 coding DNA: TGTGCCAGCAGCCAAGGAGCGGGAGGGATCTACGAGCAGTACTTC.